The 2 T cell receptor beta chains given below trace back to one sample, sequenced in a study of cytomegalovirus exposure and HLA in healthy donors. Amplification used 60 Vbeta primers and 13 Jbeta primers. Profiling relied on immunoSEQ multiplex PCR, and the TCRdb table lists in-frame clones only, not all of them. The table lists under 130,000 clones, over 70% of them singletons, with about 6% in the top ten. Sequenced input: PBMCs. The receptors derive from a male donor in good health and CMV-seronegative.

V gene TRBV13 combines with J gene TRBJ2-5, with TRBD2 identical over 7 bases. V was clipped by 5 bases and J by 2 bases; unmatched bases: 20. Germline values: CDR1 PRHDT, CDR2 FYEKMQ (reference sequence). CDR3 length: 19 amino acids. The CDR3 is CASSTHSGRPDMTQETQYF. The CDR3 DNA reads TGTGCCAGCAGCACTCATAGCGGGCGCCCTGACATGACTCAAGAGACCCAGTACTTC.

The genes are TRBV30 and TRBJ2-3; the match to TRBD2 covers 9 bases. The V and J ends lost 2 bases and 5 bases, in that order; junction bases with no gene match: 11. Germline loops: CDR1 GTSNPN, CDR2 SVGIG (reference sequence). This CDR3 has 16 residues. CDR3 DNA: TGTGCCTGGAGTTCCCCGGGACTAGCAGTGAGAGATACGCAGTATTTT. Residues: CAWSSPGLAVRDTQYF. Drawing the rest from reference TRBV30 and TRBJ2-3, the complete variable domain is SQTIHQWPATLVQPVGSPLSLECTVEGTSNPNLYWYRQAAGRGLQLLFYSVGIGQISSEVPQNLSASRPQDRQFILSSKKLLLSDSGFYLCAWSSPGLAVRDTQYFGPGTRLTVL.